This is a list of T cell receptor beta chains from one sample in a study of shared clonotypes between healthy human individuals. Sequencing used immunoSEQ multiplex PCR; TCRdb keeps in-frame clones, though not all of them. The table shows about 2.3 million clones, with 85% to 95% occurring only once. Source material: naive CD4+ T cells from PBMCs. These receptors were taken from a man younger than 30 in good health. Some clones in this sample may be carry-over from other donors' samples. Each CDR3 is given with its conserved first and last residue. D genes are given only for firm matches. Rows give clone size only sometimes, using once, few, many, or a class for an expanded clone.

V	size	J	D	CDR3	DNA
TRBV6-1	once	TRBJ2-3	.	CASSELRNTQYF	TGTGCCAGCAGTGAACTTCGTAATACGCAGTATTTT
TRBV27	.	TRBJ1-2	.	CASKENGYTF	TGTGCCAGCAAGGAAAATGGCTACACCTTC
TRBV4-2	.	TRBJ2-7	TRBD1	CASSRRTGGYEQYF	TGTGCCAGCAGCCGTCGGACAGGGGGTTACGAGCAGTACTTC
TRBV4-1	.	TRBJ2-1	TRBD2	CASSRFQPAGGVRNEQFF	TGCGCCAGCAGCCGGTTCCAGCCCGCGGGAGGCGTACGGAATGAGCAGTTCTTC
TRBV9	.	TRBJ2-1	TRBD2	CASSARTGGSGEQFF	TGTGCCAGCAGCGCCCGGACGGGGGGGAGCGGTGAGCAGTTCTTC
TRBV6-5	.	TRBJ2-3	TRBD1	CASSPGTASTDTQYF	TGTGCCAGCAGTCCCGGGACAGCTAGCACAGATACGCAGTATTTT
TRBV2	.	TRBJ1-4	.	CASSRTTGANEKLFF	TGTGCCAGCAGCCGGACAACTGGGGCTAATGAAAAACTGTTTTTT
TRBV10-3	.	TRBJ2-7	TRBD2	CAISESPSGANEQYF	TGTGCCATCAGTGAGTCTCCTAGCGGGGCTAACGAGCAGTACTTC
TRBV28	once	TRBJ2-7	.	CASRLQGGSYEQYF	TGTGCCAGCAGACTACAGGGGGGGTCCTACGAGCAGTACTTC
TRBV6-1	once	TRBJ2-6	.	CASSESRAGANVLTF	TGTGCCAGCAGTGAAAGCCGAGCTGGGGCCAACGTCCTGACTTTC
TRBV2	.	TRBJ1-2	.	CASSDIGYGYTF	TGTGCCAGCAGTGACATAGGTTACGGCTACACCTTC
TRBV7-9	.	TRBJ1-4	.	CASSTQGYNEKLFF	TGTGCCAGCAGCACTCAGGGTTATAATGAAAAACTGTTTTTT
TRBV4-3	.	TRBJ1-6	.	CASSQDKGNNSPLHF	TGCGCCAGCAGCCAAGATAAGGGAAATAATTCACCCCTCCACTTT
TRBV27	.	TRBJ2-1	TRBD1	CASNPGQGTPSGLNEQFF	TGTGCCAGCAACCCGGGACAGGGGACTCCTAGCGGCCTCAATGAGCAGTTCTTC
TRBV2	few	TRBJ1-5	.	CASRNRVRNQPQHF	TGTGCCAGCAGGAACAGGGTAAGGAATCAGCCCCAGCATTTT
TRBV29-1	.	TRBJ2-7	.	CSVDGLNYEQYF	TGCAGCGTCGACGGACTGAACTACGAGCAGTACTTC
TRBV6-5	.	TRBJ2-7	.	CASSNGPGEQYF	TGTGCCAGCAGCAACGGACCGGGCGAGCAGTACTTC
TRBV5-1	.	TRBJ1-1	.	CASSLVGAGTEAFF	TGCGCCAGCAGCTTGGTGGGGGCGGGCACTGAAGCTTTCTTT
TRBV6-1	.	TRBJ2-7	.	CASSELGEGEQYF	TGTGCCAGCAGTGAATTGGGTGAGGGGGAGCAGTACTTC
TRBV27	.	TRBJ1-1	.	CASSLTTGGTEAFF	TGTGCCAGCAGTCTGACGACGGGGGGGACTGAAGCTTTCTTT
TRBV5-1	.	TRBJ2-2	TRBD2	CASSSGIAGTNTGELFF	TGCGCCAGCAGCTCGGGAATAGCGGGCACGAACACCGGGGAGCTGTTTTTT
TRBV4-1	.	TRBJ1-5	TRBD1	CASSQRNRGQPQHF	TGCGCCAGCAGCCAAAGAAACAGGGGGCAGCCCCAGCATTTT
TRBV28	.	TRBJ2-2	TRBD1	CASTGTGDFPGELFF	TGTGCCAGTACCGGGACAGGGGATTTCCCCGGGGAGCTGTTTTTT
TRBV19	.	TRBJ1-2	TRBD1	CASSPPGQGEGYGYTF	TGTGCCAGTAGCCCACCCGGACAGGGTGAAGGCTATGGCTACACCTTC
TRBV28	.	TRBJ1-2	TRBD1	CASSSPGTVYGYTF	TGTGCCAGCAGCAGCCCCGGGACAGTTTATGGCTACACCTTC
TRBV7-2	.	TRBJ2-5	TRBD1	CASSLRTGQETQYF	TGTGCCAGCAGCTTAAGGACAGGGCAAGAGACCCAGTACTTC
TRBV28	.	TRBJ2-5	.	CASSLSQGRETQYF	TGTGCCAGCAGTTTGTCCCAGGGCCGGGAGACCCAGTACTTC
TRBV19	.	TRBJ2-3	TRBD2	CASTPSREGTDTQYF	TGTGCCAGTACCCCCTCACGGGAGGGTACAGATACGCAGTATTTT
TRBV20-1	.	TRBJ2-1	.	CSASGRYEQFF	TGCAGTGCTAGTGGAAGGTACGAGCAGTTCTTC
TRBV25-1	once	TRBJ1-2	.	CASSESERGGYTF	TGTGCCAGCAGTGAATCAGAGAGAGGTGGCTACACCTTC
TRBV19	.	TRBJ2-4	.	CASASLGESLAKNIQYF	TGTGCCAGCGCTTCCTTGGGGGAGTCCCTAGCCAAAAACATTCAGTACTTC
TRBV28	.	TRBJ1-2	.	CASSYGGSTEFDGYTF	TGTGCCAGCAGCTATGGGGGGAGTACCGAGTTCGATGGCTACACCTTC
TRBV12-5	.	TRBJ2-3	TRBD1	CASGPGQGAGTDTQYF	TGTGCTAGTGGTCCCGGACAGGGGGCAGGCACAGATACGCAGTATTTT
TRBV28	once	TRBJ1-5	TRBD1	CASSWGQGGNQPQHF	TGTGCCAGCAGTTGGGGACAGGGGGGCAATCAGCCCCAGCATTTT
TRBV2	once	TRBJ2-1	TRBD2	CASSGGLAEYNEQFF	TGTGCCAGCAGTGGGGGACTAGCGGAATACAATGAGCAGTTCTTC
TRBV5-4	.	TRBJ1-1	.	CASSSPAGTPILNTEAFF	TGTGCCAGCAGCTCCCCGGCGGGGACCCCTATATTGAACACTGAAGCTTTCTTT
TRBV10-3	.	TRBJ2-7	.	CAISESTSSYEQYF	TGTGCCATCAGTGAGTCGACTAGCTCCTACGAGCAGTACTTC
TRBV2	.	TRBJ1-4	.	CASSDSSGVGKLFF	TGTGCCAGCAGTGACTCCTCGGGCGTCGGAAAACTGTTTTTT
TRBV7-2	.	TRBJ1-4	.	CASSLAQSTNEKLFF	TGTGCCAGCAGCTTAGCACAGTCAACTAATGAAAAACTGTTTTTT
TRBV5-1	.	TRBJ2-1	.	CASSLTVAAVYNEQFF	TGCGCCAGCAGCTTAACGGTAGCGGCAGTTTACAATGAGCAGTTCTTC
TRBV5-1	.	TRBJ2-7	TRBD2	CASSRGLAGGPEYEQYF	TGCGCCAGCAGCCGAGGACTAGCGGGAGGGCCGGAGTACGAGCAGTACTTC
TRBV18	once	TRBJ1-3	.	CASSPVGIAGNTIYF	TGTGCCAGCTCACCGGTTGGGATTGCTGGAAACACCATATATTTT
TRBV18	.	TRBJ2-3	TRBD2	CASSPRVGTSGSTDTQYF	TGTGCCAGCTCACCACGGGTCGGGACTAGCGGGAGCACAGATACGCAGTATTTT
TRBV5-8	.	TRBJ2-4	TRBD1	CASSLSVAGQGFGKWGIQYF	TGTGCCAGCAGCTTGAGCGTAGCAGGACAGGGCTTCGGTAAATGGGGCATTCAGTACTTC
TRBV18	.	TRBJ2-7	.	CASSSDTRDYEQYF	TGTGCCAGCTCATCCGACACGAGGGATTACGAGCAGTACTTC
TRBV29-1	.	TRBJ1-2	TRBD1	CSVGQGGNYGYTF	TGCAGCGTTGGACAGGGCGGTAACTATGGCTACACCTTC
TRBV25-1	.	TRBJ1-3	.	CASSEGSVTTIYF	TGTGCCAGCAGTGAAGGGTCAGTGACCACCATATATTTT
TRBV18	.	TRBJ2-1	TRBD2	CASSPLAGGPGNEQFF	TGTGCCAGCTCACCCTTAGCGGGAGGGCCCGGCAATGAGCAGTTCTTC
TRBV27	.	TRBJ2-1	.	CASSPLRNEQFF	TGTGCCAGCAGCCCCCTTAGGAATGAGCAGTTCTTC